The T cell receptor beta chain described here comes from a study of blood T cell repertoires in COVID-19. For the study at large: The samples span acute and convalescent COVID-19 from the United States, Italy and Spain. Sample material is recorded as cDNA or gDNA derived from T cells, B-cell-depleted T cells, or PBMCs.

As processed by the authors: Using reference gene primer amplification, nucleated cell counts were estimated. Assay used: immunoSEQ multiplex PCR; TCRdb lists only in-frame clones, some missing. That table gives V, J and clone size, and the DNA gave D and trimming. The sample lists about 200,000 clones, roughly 84% occurring once. Germline CDR1 reads SEHNR; CDR2 reads FQNEAQ (reference sequence). Germline trimming cut 2 bases from V and 4 bases from J; bases unmatched to any gene: 4. CDR3 size: 15 residues. Sequencing was carried out using peripheral blood. The TCR sequence derives from a human donor in a cohort sampled during active COVID-19. The chain uses TRBV7-9 and TRBJ2-5, with 10 bases identical to TRBD2. CDR3 nucleotides: TGTGCCAGCAGCTTAAAACTAGCGGGATTAGAGACCCAGTACTTC. Its protein is CASSLKLAGLETQYF.